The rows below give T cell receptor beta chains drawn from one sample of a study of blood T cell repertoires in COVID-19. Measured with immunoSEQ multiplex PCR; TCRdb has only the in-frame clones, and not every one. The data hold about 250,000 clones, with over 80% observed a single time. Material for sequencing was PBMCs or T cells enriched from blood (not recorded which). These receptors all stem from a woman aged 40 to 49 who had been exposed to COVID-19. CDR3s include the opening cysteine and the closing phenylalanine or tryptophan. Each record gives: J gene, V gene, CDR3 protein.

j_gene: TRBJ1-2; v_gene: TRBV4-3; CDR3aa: CASSQEIESYGYTF
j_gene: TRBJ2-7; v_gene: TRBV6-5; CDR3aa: CASRSEDRYYEQYF
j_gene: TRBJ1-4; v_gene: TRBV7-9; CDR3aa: CASSQGGTNEKLFF
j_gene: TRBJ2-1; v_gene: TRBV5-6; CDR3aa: CASSLPGQGDNEQFF
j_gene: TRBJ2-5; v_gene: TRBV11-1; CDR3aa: CASSLGDSPGTQYF
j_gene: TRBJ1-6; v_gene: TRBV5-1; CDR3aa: CASSLSTGGYNSPLHF
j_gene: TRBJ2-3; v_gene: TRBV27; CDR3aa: CASSKPGQGSTDTQYF
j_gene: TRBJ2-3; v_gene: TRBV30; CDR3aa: CAWSVRDRYWTQYF
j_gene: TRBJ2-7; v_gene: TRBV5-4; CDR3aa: CASSRNRGYEQYF
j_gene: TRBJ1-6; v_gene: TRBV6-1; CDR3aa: CASSETPTGTVGNSPLHF
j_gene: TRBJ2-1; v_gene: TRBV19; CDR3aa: CASSSYLAGGYNEQFF